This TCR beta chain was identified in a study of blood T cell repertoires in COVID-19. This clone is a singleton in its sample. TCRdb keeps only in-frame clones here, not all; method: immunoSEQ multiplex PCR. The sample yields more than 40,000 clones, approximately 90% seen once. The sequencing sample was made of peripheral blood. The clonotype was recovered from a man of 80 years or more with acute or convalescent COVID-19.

The CDR3 is CASSPTGGKEKLFF. The DNA of the CDR3 is TGTGCCAGCAGCCCGACAGGGGGAAAGGAAAAACTGTTTTTT. The chain joins TRBV7-2 to TRBJ1-4, with TRBD1 matching 9 bases. This CDR3 comprises 14 residues. Trimming took 5 bases from V and 8 from J; bases not matched to a gene: 6. Germline V CDR1 and CDR2: SGHTA, FQGNSA.